The next 16 T cell receptor beta chains were all read from a single sample in a study of cytomegalovirus exposure and HLA in healthy donors. With 60 Vbeta and 13 Jbeta primers, the PCR was carried out. Only in-frame clones appear in the TCRdb table, and some are missing; sequencing was by immunoSEQ multiplex PCR. The table lists under 200,000 clones, around 85% of them singletons. The sample comprised PBMCs. The receptors were gathered from a man aged 18 to 29 in good health and CMV-seropositive.

Regarding this clone: The same CDR3 also results from other DNA sequences found in this sample. The V call is TRBV6-1, the J call TRBJ1-1; D is possibly TRBD1 (5 bases). CDR1 and CDR2 from the germline V gene are MNHNS and SASEGT. The length of the CDR3 is 13 residues. Trimming cost V 2 bases and J 1 base, with 5 bases left between them. In nucleotides, the CDR3 is TGTGCCAGCAGTGAACAGGGGAACACTGAAGCTTTCTTT. It encodes CASSEQGNTEAFF.

The V and J genes are TRBV19 and TRBJ1-4; 8 nucleotides line up with TRBD1. The CDR3 has 16 amino acids. The germline CDR1 and CDR2 sequences are LNHDA and SQIVND (reference sequence). Unmatched junction bases numbered 8, after V lost 4 bases and J lost 4 bases. CDR3 nucleotides: TGTGCCAGTAGTAAACTTACAGGGGGTCTTAATGAAAAACTGTTTTTT. Its translation: CASSKLTGGLNEKLFF.

The J gene is TRBJ2-2, the V gene TRBV5-4; no clear D gene. Looked up from germline, CDR1 is SGHNT and CDR2 is YYREEE (reference sequence). The CDR3 sequence is 16 residues long. The V end lost 0 bases, the J end lost 4 bases, and 13 bases lay between the germline ends. The CDR3 DNA is TGTGCCAGCAGCTTGGGCAACTTACGGAGCACCGGGGAGCTGTTTTTT. It is translated as CASSLGNLRSTGELFF.

This chain uses TRBV14 with TRBJ2-4; 7 bases map to TRBD2. CDR1 is SGHDN, CDR2 FVKESK, per germline. V was pared by 2 bases and J by 10 bases, with 11 bases of the junction left unmatched. The CDR3 consists of 15 residues. Here the CDR3 DNA reads TGTGCCAGCAGCCAACCCAGCGGGCTGGGGGGGATTCAGTACTTC. It translates to CASSQPSGLGGIQYF. Filled out from reference TRBV14 and TRBJ2-4, the complete variable domain reads EAGVTQFPSHSVIEKGQTVTLRCDPISGHDNLYWYRRVMGKEIKFLLHFVKESKQDESGMPNNRFLAERTGGTYSTLKVQPAELEDSGVYFCASSQPSGLGGIQYFGAGTRLSVL.

This chain connects TRBV10-3 to TRBJ2-1, with 10 bases aligning to TRBD1. Germline V gives CDR1 ENHRY, CDR2 SYGVKD. V was pared by 10 bases and J by 4 bases, with 7 bases of the junction left unmatched. The CDR3 has 14 residues. This chain's CDR3 is CATGPGQGYNEQFF. The CDR3 bases are TGTGCCACGGGACCGGGACAGGGGTACAATGAGCAGTTCTTC.

J is TRBJ2-1 and V is TRBV11-2; 11 nucleotides line up with TRBD2. This CDR3 contains 14 residues. With V trimmed by 5 bases and J by 7 bases, 4 bases remained unmatched. CDR1 SGHAT and CDR2 FQNNGV come from the germline V gene. CDR3 coding DNA: TGTGCCAGCAGCATAGCGGGGGGGATAAATGAGCAGTTCTTC. It is translated as CASSIAGGINEQFF.

This chain links TRBV27 with TRBJ2-7, with 10 nucleotides matching TRBD2. This CDR3 spans 16 amino acids. The germline CDR1 and CDR2 sequences are MNHEY and SMNVEV (reference sequence). V was clipped by 6 bases and J by 4 bases; unmatched bases: 12. CDR3 in amino acids: CASSPRVGLALYEQYF. CDR3 DNA: TGTGCCAGCAGCCCCCGAGTGGGACTAGCGTTGTACGAGCAGTACTTC.

This clone was recorded a few times. The rearrangement links TRBV5-4 to TRBJ2-7; 9 bases are a match to TRBD1. Germline lookup yields CDR1 SGHNT and CDR2 YYREEE (reference sequence). The CDR3 consists of 15 residues. Trimming took 2 bases from V and 3 from J; bases not matched to a gene: 6. CDR3 coding DNA: TGTGCCAGCAGCTTCGGACAGGGGTCCCTCTACGAGCAGTACTTC. It encodes CASSFGQGSLYEQYF.

The rearrangement links TRBV5-1 to TRBJ1-2; D is unclear. CDR1 and CDR2 from the germline V gene are SGHRS and YFSETQ. The CDR3 is 13 amino acids. The V end was cut by 3 bases, the J end by 4 bases, with 10 bases between. The CDR3: CASSSEGTYGYTF. CDR3 sequence (DNA): TGCGCCAGCAGCTCCGAGGGTACCTATGGCTACACCTTC.

The rearrangement links TRBV7-9 to TRBJ1-2; no firm D call. The CDR3 is 12 amino acids. Germline CDR1 reads SEHNR; CDR2 reads FQNEAQ (reference sequence). Between the trimmed V and J ends, which lost 1 base and 4 bases, there was a span of 4 bases. The CDR3 DNA sequence: TGTGCCAGCAGCTTAGACGGCTATGGCTACACCTTC. As protein: CASSLDGYGYTF.

The CDR3 sequence: CASSRPGTSFYEQYF. The CDR3 nucleotides are TGTGCCAGCAGCCGACCCGGGACTAGCTTCTACGAGCAGTACTTC. The chain links TRBV5-4 to TRBJ2-7, with TRBD2 matching over 9 bases. The junction had 8 bases not matched to a gene; V was cut back by 4 bases and J by 3 bases. The CDR3 totals 15 residues. The germline V gene has CDR1 SGHNT and CDR2 YYREEE (reference sequence).

V usage is TRBV7-8 and J usage is TRBJ2-5; D remains ambiguous. The J call could be wrong; TRBJ2-7 is a better fit for the DNA end. The CDR3 is 15 amino acids. Germline CDR1 and CDR2: SGHVS and FQNEAQ. Written as DNA, the CDR3 is TGTGCCAGCAGCTTGTCTCTGGCAGGTTCCTACGAGCAGTACTTC. It specifies CASSLSLAGSYEQYF.

There are a few counts of this clone. The gene calls are TRBV10-1 and TRBJ1-1, with 8 bases matching TRBD1. Germline V gene lookup returns CDR1 WNHNN and CDR2 SYGVQD (reference sequence). Trimming removed 5 bases from V and 4 bases from J; junction bases left unmatched: 9. The CDR3 has 15 amino acids. The CDR3 is CASSPQGTGLTEAFF. The CDR3 DNA is TGCGCCAGCAGTCCCCAGGGGACAGGACTCACTGAAGCTTTCTTT.

The CDR3 sequence is CASRGTGGGETQYF. The CDR3 DNA follows: TGTGCCAGCAGGGGGACAGGGGGTGGAGAGACCCAGTACTTC. V usage is TRBV6-1 and J usage is TRBJ2-5, with 11 positions matching TRBD1. The germline CDR1 and CDR2 sequences are MNHNS and SASEGT. This CDR3 has 14 amino acids. Unmatched junction bases numbered 4, after V lost 6 bases and J lost 4 bases.

This clone was seen more than once but under ten times. The V call is TRBV6-6, the J call TRBJ2-1; 8 bases align to TRBD2. Germline-derived CDR1 and CDR2 are MNHNY and SVGAGI (reference sequence). The junction had 8 bases not matched to a gene; V was cut back by 6 bases and J by 4 bases. CDR3 length equals 15 residues. DNA of the CDR3: TGTGCCAGCAGCCTGGGAGCGGGGGTTTACAATGAGCAGTTCTTC. It encodes CASSLGAGVYNEQFF.

The CDR3 DNA is TGTGCCAGCAGCTTAGTCCGGGGGGGCCTGCATACGCAGTATTTT. Translating it yields CASSLVRGGLHTQYF. V usage is TRBV7-6 and J usage is TRBJ2-3; 8 nucleotides align to TRBD2. Germline trimming cut 1 base from V and 7 bases from J; bases unmatched to any gene: 7. Germline CDR1 reads SGHVS; CDR2 reads FNYEAQ. The CDR3 spans 15 residues.